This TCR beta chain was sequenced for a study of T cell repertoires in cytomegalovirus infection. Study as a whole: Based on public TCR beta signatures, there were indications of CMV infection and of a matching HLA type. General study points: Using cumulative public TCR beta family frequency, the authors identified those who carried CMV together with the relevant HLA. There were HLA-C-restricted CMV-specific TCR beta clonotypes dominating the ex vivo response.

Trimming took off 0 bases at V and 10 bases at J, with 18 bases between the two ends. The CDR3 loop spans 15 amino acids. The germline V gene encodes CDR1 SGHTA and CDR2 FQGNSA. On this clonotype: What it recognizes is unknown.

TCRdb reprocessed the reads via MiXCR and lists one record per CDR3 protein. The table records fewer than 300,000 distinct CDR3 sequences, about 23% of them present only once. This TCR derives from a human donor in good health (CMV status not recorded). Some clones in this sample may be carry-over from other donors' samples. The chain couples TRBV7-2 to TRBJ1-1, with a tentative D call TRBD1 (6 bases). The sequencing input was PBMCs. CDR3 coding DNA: TGTGCCAGCAGCTTAGCGCGCTTCGACAGGATCGGAGCTTTCTTT. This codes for CASSLARFDRIGAFF.